The rows below give T cell receptor beta chains drawn from one sample of a study of cytomegalovirus exposure and HLA in healthy donors. Assay: immunoSEQ multiplex PCR; the TCRdb copy retains only in-frame clones and omits some. This table holds about 90,000 clones, around four fifths found once. The source material was PBMCs. The source is a man aged 30-40 years in good health and CMV-seronegative. The conserved cysteine and the conserved F or W are not part of the CDR3 here. Fields, in order: clone size, J gene, V gene, CDR3 protein. Clone sizes are given selectively: once, few, many, or a class where the clone is expanded.

>few|TRBJ2-7|TRBV5-4
ASSLPGQPYEQY
>.|TRBJ2-7|TRBV6-1
AGQGNTYEQY
>.|TRBJ2-7|TRBV2
ASGGSSYEQY
>.|TRBJ1-5|TRBV27
ASGRDNQPQH
>.|TRBJ2-7|TRBV18
ASSPERQGRY
>.|TRBJ1-2|TRBV2
ASTEPGQNDYGYT
>.|TRBJ2-2|TRBV2
ANSVSLAGVTGELF
>.|TRBJ2-2|TRBV4-2
ASSERGGINTGELF
>once|TRBJ2-7|TRBV30
AWSAGTGGHEQY
>.|TRBJ1-1|TRBV7-9
ASSLGIVSELTEAF
>.|TRBJ2-5|TRBV30
AWQTPGVEYRETQY
>.|TRBJ1-1|TRBV13
ASSSTGTHTMNTEAF
>.|TRBJ2-2|TRBV14
ASSQRLTGDTGELF
>.|TRBJ2-7|TRBV19
ASSPTGAVNYEQY
>.|TRBJ2-1|TRBV29-1
SVDWGQGYNEQF
>.|TRBJ1-6|TRBV4-1
ASSQEFPQKPLSALH
>.|TRBJ1-1|TRBV15
ATSSQPMPGQKNMNTEAF
>once|TRBJ1-4|TRBV30
AWSVEGTGMNEKLF
>.|TRBJ2-7|TRBV5-4
ASSSMIAGDEQY
>few|TRBJ1-2|TRBV19
ASSIIRGIGYGYT
>few|TRBJ2-3|TRBV7-2
ASTQLGLAEDTQY
>few|TRBJ1-2|TRBV9
ASSATWTALYGYT
>.|TRBJ2-1|TRBV10-2
ASSRLAGGSYNEQF
>.|TRBJ1-2|TRBV5-1
ASSLALEGDQGYT
>.|TRBJ1-2|TRBV30
AWSVLLNYGYT
>.|TRBJ1-1|TRBV29-1
SVPSKREGVMNTEAF